These T cell receptor beta chains were read from a single sample in a study of T-cell reconstitution after alpha-beta-depleted transplantation in children. TCRdb called the PCR reads again in MiXCR, with one record for every CDR3 protein. The sample has a few hundred thousand distinct CDR3 sequences, just over 20% seen once. Sequences were derived from PBMCs from the stem cell graft donor, sampled from the stem cell graft. The receptor set was obtained from a human donor who donated a stem cell graft to a child with acute myeloid leukemia. Both conserved end residues are part of each CDR3. The D gene is left open where the match is weak. Rows give clone size only sometimes, using once, few, many, or a class for an expanded clone.

>TRBV20-1|14|few|TRBD1|TRBJ2-7
CSASGGQVHYEQYF
TGCAGTGCTAGTGGGGGACAGGTCCACTACGAGCAGTACTTC
>TRBV2|15|once|TRBD1|TRBJ1-1
CASSPRQGMGTEAFF
TGTGCCAGCAGTCCTAGACAGGGGATGGGCACTGAAGCTTTCTTT
>TRBV7-2|15|-|TRBD2|TRBJ2-4
CASSLGTSGIYIQYF
TGTGCCAGCAGCTTAGGAACTAGCGGGATATACATTCAGTACTTC
>TRBV2|12|many|-|TRBJ2-7
CASSPETYEQYF
TGTGCCAGCAGCCCCGAGACCTACGAGCAGTACTTC
>TRBV29-1|14|-|-|TRBJ2-5
CSAPSGPGLETQYF
TGCAGCGCCCCGTCAGGTCCAGGGTTAGAGACCCAGTACTTC
>TRBV4-2|14|few|-|TRBJ2-7
CASSQGDGPYEQYF
TGTGCCAGCAGCCAAGGGGACGGCCCCTACGAGCAGTACTTC
>TRBV28|16|-|-|TRBJ2-5
CASSFTDGGVTGTQYF
TGTGCCAGCAGTTTCACCGATGGGGGCGTGACAGGGACCCAGTACTTC
>TRBV28|14|few|TRBD1|TRBJ2-3
CASRMGTGGDTQYF
TGTGCCAGCAGAATGGGGACAGGCGGAGATACGCAGTATTTT
>TRBV29-1|13|few|TRBD1|TRBJ2-1
CSAQGGRDNEQFF
TGCAGCGCCCAAGGGGGCAGAGACAATGAGCAGTTCTTC
>TRBV5-1|16|-|TRBD1|TRBJ2-3
CASSSQGDGRTDTQYF
TGCGCCAGCAGCTCCCAGGGGGACGGCCGCACAGATACGCAGTATTTT
>TRBV20-1|14|few|TRBD1|TRBJ2-7
CSARDSGTGHEQYF
TGCAGTGCTAGAGATTCGGGGACAGGACACGAGCAGTACTTC
>TRBV28|12|many|-|TRBJ2-7
CASSFAGYEQYF
TGTGCCAGCAGCTTCGCGGGCTACGAGCAGTACTTC
>TRBV15|16|-|TRBD2|TRBJ2-2
CATSTIAGGNTGELFF
TGTGCCACCAGCACAATAGCGGGAGGGAACACCGGGGAGCTGTTTTTT
>TRBV29-1|14|-|-|TRBJ1-2
CSVEDTDRAYGYTF
TGCAGCGTTGAAGATACCGACAGAGCCTATGGCTACACCTTC
>TRBV20-1|16|-|TRBD2|TRBJ2-1
CSARDRREGLNNEQFF
TGCAGTGCTAGAGATAGGAGGGAGGGCCTAAACAATGAGCAGTTCTTC
>TRBV12-3/TRBV12-4|17|-|-|TRBJ2-1
CASSPRYDWDSYNEQFF
TGTGCCAGCAGTCCCCGCTACGACTGGGACTCCTACAATGAGCAGTTCTTC
>TRBV6-2/TRBV6-3|15|-|TRBD2|TRBJ2-7
CASSYYSGRAYEQYF
TGTGCCAGCAGTTACTACAGCGGGAGGGCTTACGAGCAGTACTTC
>TRBV20-1|14|medium-sized|-|TRBJ2-5
CSARDRDLQETQYF
TGCAGTGCTAGAGATCGGGACCTTCAAGAGACCCAGTACTTC
>TRBV20-1|15|many|TRBD2|TRBJ2-2
CSAREGLADTGELFF
TGCAGTGCTAGAGAGGGGCTAGCGGACACCGGGGAGCTGTTTTTT
>TRBV7-2|16|few|TRBD1|TRBJ2-1
CASSLHGQGASLEQFF
TGTGCCAGCAGCTTACATGGACAGGGGGCGAGTCTTGAGCAGTTCTTC
>TRBV6-1|14|many|TRBD2|TRBJ2-3
CASGGLAGGDTQYF
TGTGCCAGCGGGGGACTAGCGGGAGGAGATACGCAGTATTTT
>TRBV29-1|14|few|TRBD2|TRBJ2-5
CSVEASGNPETQYF
TGCAGCGTTGAGGCTAGCGGGAACCCAGAGACCCAGTACTTC
>TRBV28|15|-|-|TRBJ2-1
CASSLVLGLYNEQFF
TGTGCCAGCAGTTTAGTATTAGGGCTCTACAATGAGCAGTTCTTC
>TRBV6-5|18|-|TRBD2|TRBJ2-1
CASSPNNPLAGGNNEQFF
TGTGCCAGCAGTCCGAACAATCCACTAGCGGGAGGGAACAATGAGCAGTTCTTC
>TRBV2|12|few|-|TRBJ1-2
CASSELQGSADF
TGTGCCAGCAGTGAACTCCAGGGGAGTGCTGACTTC
>TRBV29-1|13|-|-|TRBJ1-1
CSVAKGGNTEAFF
TGCAGCGTTGCCAAGGGGGGGAACACTGAAGCTTTCTTT
>TRBV2|14|-|-|TRBJ2-3
CASSEDNLTDTQYF
TGTGCCAGCAGTGAAGATAACCTTACAGATACGCAGTATTTT
>TRBV28|15|-|-|TRBJ2-1
CASSSGGGGYNEQFF
TGTGCCAGCAGTTCCGGCGGAGGGGGTTACAATGAGCAGTTCTTC
>TRBV7-2|13|-|-|TRBJ1-2
CASSFQALGGYTF
TGTGCCAGCAGCTTTCAAGCGCTTGGGGGCTACACCTTC
>TRBV28|14|-|TRBD1|TRBJ1-5
CATQGQVPNQPQHF
TGTGCCACCCAAGGACAGGTACCAAATCAGCCCCAGCATTTT
>TRBV29-1|13|many|TRBD1|TRBJ2-1
CSVGDRAYNEQFF
TGCAGCGTCGGTGACAGGGCCTACAATGAGCAGTTCTTC